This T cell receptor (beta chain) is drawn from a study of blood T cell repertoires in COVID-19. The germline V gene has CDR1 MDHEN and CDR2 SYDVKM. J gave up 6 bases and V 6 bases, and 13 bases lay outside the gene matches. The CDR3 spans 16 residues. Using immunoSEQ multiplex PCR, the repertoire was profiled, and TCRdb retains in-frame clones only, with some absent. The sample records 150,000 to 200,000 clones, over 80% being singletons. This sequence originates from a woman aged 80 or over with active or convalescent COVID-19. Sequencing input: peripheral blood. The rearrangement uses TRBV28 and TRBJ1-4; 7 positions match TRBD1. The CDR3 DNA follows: TGTGCCAGCAGCGTCGCGACAGGGCTCGGCTATGAAAAACTGTTTTTT. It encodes CASSVATGLGYEKLFF.